Shown below are 14 T cell receptor beta chains from a single sample sequenced in a study of neurological immune-mediated disorders. MiXCR, applied by TCRdb to the 5' RACE reads, yields one record per CDR3 protein. Here the sample spans tens of thousands of distinct CDR3 sequences, about 10% being singletons. Time point indicated: longitudinal time-point 1 (baseline). Source material: PBMCs. These receptors came from a man in his thirties or forties in good health.

This clonotype has at least ten counts. The chain has TRBV27 and TRBJ2-1; the D call may be TRBD1 or TRBD2 (5 bases each). The CDR3 sequence is 15 residues long. V dropped 6 bases and J dropped 2 bases, with 14 bases sitting between them. The germline V gene encodes CDR1 MNHEY and CDR2 SMNVEV (reference sequence). DNA of the CDR3: TGTGCCAGCAGATCCGCAGGGAGACCCTACAATGAGCAGTTCTTC. This sequence encodes CASRSAGRPYNEQFF.

In this sample, this clonotype is medium-sized. CDR3 sequence (DNA): TGCGCCAGCAGTGAGTCGTGGAGTAATGAGCAGTTCTTC. Protein sequence: CASSESWSNEQFF. J is TRBJ2-1 and V is TRBV10-1; no firm D call. The germline CDR1 and CDR2 sequences are WNHNN and SYGVQD (reference sequence). Trimming stripped 0 bases from V and 7 bases from J, with 7 bases between. The CDR3 is 13 amino acids.

This clonotype was counted ten times or more. CDR3 bases: TGTGCCATCAGTGAGTCGATGACTAGCGGTTACAATGAGCAGTTCTTC. As protein: CAISESMTSGYNEQFF. This chain links TRBV10-3 with TRBJ2-1; 9 bases fit TRBD2. The CDR3 has 16 amino acids. The germline V gene encodes CDR1 ENHRY and CDR2 SYGVKD. Losses at the gene ends were 0 bases for V and 4 bases for J; bases not matched to a gene: 4.

This rearrangement joins TRBV7-2 to TRBJ2-7; perhaps D is TRBD1 or TRBD2 (5 bases each). The germline V and J ends were trimmed by 5 bases and 4 bases, with 15 bases remaining between them. This CDR3 is built from 14 residues. Germline loops: CDR1 SGHTA, CDR2 FQGNSA. CDR3 amino acids: CASSATGTEYEQYF. As DNA, the CDR3 is TGTGCCAGCAGCGCGACCGGGACGGAATACGAGCAGTACTTC.

This clonotype was detected only a few times. V gene TRBV2 combines with J gene TRBJ2-3; TRBD2 is a possible D gene (6 bases). The germline V gene encodes CDR1 SNHLY and CDR2 FYNNEI. CDR3 size: 18 residues. V lost 3 bases to trimming and J lost 4 bases, with 23 bases between them. Written as DNA, the CDR3 is TGTGCCAGCAGTGATGAGGGTTGGGGTAGCGGCCAGGCAGATACGCAGTATTTT. Its protein is CASSDEGWGSGQADTQYF. Combining the CDR3 with reference TRBV2 and TRBJ2-3 gives the whole variable domain EPEVTQTPSHQVTQMGQEVILRCVPISNHLYFYWYRQILGQKVEFLVSFYNNEISEKSEIFDDQFSVERPDGSNFTLKIRSTKLEDSAMYFCASSDEGWGSGQADTQYFGPGTRLTVL.

This clonotype was recorded many times. The chain uses TRBV28 and TRBJ1-2; D is perhaps TRBD1 (5 bases). From germline, CDR1 is MDHEN and CDR2 SYDVKM. The germline V and J ends were trimmed by 1 base and 8 bases, with 11 bases remaining between them. This CDR3 contains 13 residues. CDR3 amino acids: CASSLFPGNGYTF. The CDR3 DNA is TGTGCCAGCAGTTTATTTCCAGGGAACGGCTACACCTTC.

At least ten counts were recorded for this clonotype. V is TRBV29-1 and J is TRBJ2-2; D unclear. Trimming shortened V by 5 bases and J by 2 bases, and 12 bases separated the two germline ends. CDR1 SQVTM and CDR2 ANQGSEA come from the germline V gene. The CDR3 runs to 14 residues. CDR3 in DNA: TGCAGCGTTCGGACGGCCTTTAACACCGGGGAGCTGTTTTTT. This encodes CSVRTAFNTGELFF.

The sample holds many counts of this clonotype. CDR3 sequence (DNA): TGCGCCAGCAGTGGACTGACAGTCGCCGGCGGAGAGCAGTACTTC. Its translation is CASSGLTVAGGEQYF. The J gene is TRBJ2-7, the V gene TRBV10-2; possible D gene TRBD1, 5 bases. Germline-derived CDR1 and CDR2 are WSHSY and SAAADI. This CDR3 region has 15 residues. The germline V and J ends were trimmed by 4 bases and 7 bases, with 20 bases remaining between them.

This clonotype occurred many times. This sequence joins TRBV14 and TRBJ2-1; no definite D call. CDR1 SGHDN and CDR2 FVKESK come from the germline V gene. The CDR3 is 13 residues long. V dropped 1 base and J dropped 6 bases, with 7 bases sitting between them. Here the CDR3 reads CASSQGTVNEQFF. In DNA, the CDR3 is TGTGCCAGCAGCCAAGGGACCGTCAATGAGCAGTTCTTC.

The chain carries TRBV19 and TRBJ1-1; the D gene is possibly TRBD1 (5 bases). Germline CDR1 and CDR2: LNHDA and SQIVND (reference sequence). V lost 8 bases and J 7 bases, leaving 20 bases between the germline ends. The CDR3 length is 14 residues. The CDR3: CASSNYRDGHEAFF. As DNA, the CDR3 is TGTGCCAGTTCCAACTACCGGGACGGTCATGAAGCTTTCTTT.

The CDR3 region is CASSPGQGATDTQYF. CDR3 DNA: TGCGCCAGCAGCCCCGGACAGGGGGCCACAGATACGCAGTATTTT. The chain joins TRBV5-1 to TRBJ2-3, with 11 nucleotides matching TRBD1. Germline V gene data show CDR1 as SGHRS and CDR2 as YFSETQ. This CDR3 has 15 amino acids. The V segment lost 4 bases and the J segment 2 bases; nucleotides outside the gene matches: 3. The full variable domain, in which reference TRBV5-1 and TRBJ2-3 provide the parts outside the CDR3, is KAGVTQTPRYLIKTRGQQVTLSCSPISGHRSVSWYQQTPGQGLQFLFEYFSETQRNKGNFPGRFSGRQFSNSRSEMNVSTLELGDSALYLCASSPGQGATDTQYFGPGTRLTVL.

The rearrangement uses TRBV7-2 and TRBJ1-3; D perhaps matches TRBD1 (6 bases). V dropped 3 bases and J dropped 4 bases, with 10 bases sitting between them. Per the germline V gene, CDR1 is SGHTA and CDR2 is FQGNSA. The CDR3 consists of 14 residues. This CDR3 is CASSFAGTGNTIYF. As DNA, the CDR3 is TGTGCCAGCAGCTTCGCCGGGACAGGAAACACCATATATTTT.

This clonotype was found many times. V usage is TRBV6-6 and J usage is TRBJ1-4, with TRBD1 as a possible D gene (5 bases). The V gene lost 6 bases and the J gene lost 4 bases, with 15 bases spanning the gap. Germline V gives CDR1 MNHNY, CDR2 SVGAGI (reference sequence). This CDR3 region has 15 residues. CDR3 nucleotide sequence: TGTGCCAGCAGCTTCGGGACGGGCAATAATGAAAAACTGTTTTTT. It is translated as CASSFGTGNNEKLFF.

This clonotype was observed many times. The chain recombines TRBV7-9 with TRBJ1-4, with a possible D match to TRBD1 (6 bases). The CDR3 is 14 residues long. Trimming removed 5 bases at V and 8 bases at J, with 15 bases between. Germline CDR1 and CDR2: SEHNR and FQNEAQ (reference sequence). The CDR3 nucleotides read TGTGCCAGCAGCCCGGGGGCAGGGAGAGAAAAACTGTTTTTT. Translation: CASSPGAGREKLFF.